These 2 T cell receptor beta chains share one sample of origin, sequenced in a study of beta chain features in type 1 diabetes. Study-wide results and limits: Shortening of TCRB CDR3s, moderate but significant, appeared in all four CD4+ subsets of Type 1 diabetes patients.

These receptors have no known antigen. The sequenced template was cDNA made from the entire isolated RNA. The method was immunoSEQ multiplex PCR; TCRdb's version includes in-frame clones alone and lacks a portion of them. This sample has around 100,000 clones, with roughly 28% found just once. Sequencing input: central memory CD4+ T cells from blood. Receptors were obtained from a woman between 18 and 29 years old with type 1 diabetes.

This chain links TRBV28 with TRBJ1-2; D is undetermined. The ends were cut back, 1 base at V and 5 bases at J, with 8 bases in the middle. The CDR3 is 13 amino acids. The germline V gene encodes CDR1 MDHEN and CDR2 SYDVKM. CDR3 sequence: CASSLFGSYGYTF. The CDR3 DNA sequence: TGTGCCAGCAGTTTATTTGGGAGTTATGGCTACACCTTC.

This clone showed up just a few times. V gene TRBV6-5 combines with J gene TRBJ1-1, with D unclear. Germline lookup yields CDR1 MNHEY and CDR2 SVGAGI. V was clipped by 9 bases and J by 3 bases, with 14 bases between them. The CDR3 length is 13 residues. For the CDR3, the DNA is TGTGCCAGTGGTCGAGGTCGGGACACTGAAGCTTTCTTT. Translated, it gives CASGRGRDTEAFF.